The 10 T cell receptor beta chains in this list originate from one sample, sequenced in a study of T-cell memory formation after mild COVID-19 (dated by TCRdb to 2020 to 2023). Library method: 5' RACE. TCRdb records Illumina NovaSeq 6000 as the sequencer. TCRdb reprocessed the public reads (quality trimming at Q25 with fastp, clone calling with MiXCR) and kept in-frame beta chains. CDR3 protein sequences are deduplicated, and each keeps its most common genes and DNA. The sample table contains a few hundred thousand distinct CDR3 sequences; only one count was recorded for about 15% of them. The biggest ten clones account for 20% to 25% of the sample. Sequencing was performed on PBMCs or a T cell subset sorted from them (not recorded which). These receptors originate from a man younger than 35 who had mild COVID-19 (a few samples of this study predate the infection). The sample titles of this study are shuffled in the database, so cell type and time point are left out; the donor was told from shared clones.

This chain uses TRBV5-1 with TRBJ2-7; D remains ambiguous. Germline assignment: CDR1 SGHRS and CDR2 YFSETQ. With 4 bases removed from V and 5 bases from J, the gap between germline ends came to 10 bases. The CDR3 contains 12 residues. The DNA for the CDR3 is TGCGCCAGCAGCCCGTGGGGAAACGAGCAGTACTTC. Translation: CASSPWGNEQYF.

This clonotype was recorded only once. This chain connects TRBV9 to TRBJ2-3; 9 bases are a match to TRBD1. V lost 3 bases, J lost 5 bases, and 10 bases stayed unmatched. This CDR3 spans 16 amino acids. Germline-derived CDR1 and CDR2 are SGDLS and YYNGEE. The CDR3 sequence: CASSDRGPGSLDTQYF. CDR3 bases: TGTGCCAGCAGCGACAGGGGGCCTGGGAGCCTAGATACGCAGTATTTT.

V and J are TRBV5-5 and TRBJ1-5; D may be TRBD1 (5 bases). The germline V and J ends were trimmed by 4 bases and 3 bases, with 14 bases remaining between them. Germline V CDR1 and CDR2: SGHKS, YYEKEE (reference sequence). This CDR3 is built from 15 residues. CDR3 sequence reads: CASSPKTVYNQPQHF. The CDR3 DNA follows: TGTGCCAGCAGCCCAAAGACAGTATACAATCAGCCCCAGCATTTT. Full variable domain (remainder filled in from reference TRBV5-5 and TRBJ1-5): DAGVTQSPTHLIKTRGQQVTLRCSPISGHKSVSWYQQVLGQGPQFIFQYYEKEERGRGNFPDRFSARQFPNYSSELNVNALLLGDSALYLCASSPKTVYNQPQHFGDGTRLSIL.

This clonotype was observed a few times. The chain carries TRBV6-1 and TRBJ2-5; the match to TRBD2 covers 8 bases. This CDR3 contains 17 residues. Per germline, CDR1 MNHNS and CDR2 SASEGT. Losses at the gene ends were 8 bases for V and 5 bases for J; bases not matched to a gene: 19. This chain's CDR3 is CASGSPGLVGPRETQYF. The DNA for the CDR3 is TGTGCCAGCGGCTCACCGGGACTAGTCGGGCCCCGGGAGACCCAGTACTTC.

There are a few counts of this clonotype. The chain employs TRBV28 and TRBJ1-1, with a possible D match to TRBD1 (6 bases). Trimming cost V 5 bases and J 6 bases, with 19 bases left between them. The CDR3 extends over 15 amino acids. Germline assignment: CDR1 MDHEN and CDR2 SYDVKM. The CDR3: CASSGPGTSLSEAFF. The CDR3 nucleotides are TGTGCCAGCAGTGGACCCGGGACATCGCTCTCTGAAGCTTTCTTT.

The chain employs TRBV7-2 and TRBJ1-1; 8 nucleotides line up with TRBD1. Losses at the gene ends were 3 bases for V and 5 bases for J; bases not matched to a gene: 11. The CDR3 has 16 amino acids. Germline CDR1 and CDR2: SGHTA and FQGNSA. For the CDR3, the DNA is TGTGCCAGCAGCTTCGATCCAGGGGGCGTAGGAACTGAAGCTTTCTTT. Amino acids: CASSFDPGGVGTEAFF. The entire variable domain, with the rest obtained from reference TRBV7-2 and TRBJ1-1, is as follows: GAGVSQSPSNKVTEKGKDVELRCDPISGHTALYWYRQSLGQGLEFLIYFQGNSAPDKSGLPSDRFSAERTGGSVSTLTIQRTQQEDSAVYLCASSFDPGGVGTEAFFGQGTRLTVV.

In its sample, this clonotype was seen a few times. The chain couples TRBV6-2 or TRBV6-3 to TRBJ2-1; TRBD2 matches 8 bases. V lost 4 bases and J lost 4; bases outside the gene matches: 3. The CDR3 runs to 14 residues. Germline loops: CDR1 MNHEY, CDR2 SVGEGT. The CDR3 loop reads CASSFRGGYNEQFF. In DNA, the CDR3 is TGTGCCAGCAGTTTCCGGGGGGGATACAATGAGCAGTTCTTC.

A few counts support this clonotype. CDR3 loop: CASSIPSGNTIYF. The CDR3 DNA is TGTGCCAGCTCTATCCCCTCTGGAAACACCATATATTTT. The chain employs TRBV7-3 and TRBJ1-3; unclear D gene. The ends were cut back, 8 bases at V and 0 bases at J, with 8 bases in the middle. CDR3 length: 13 amino acids. Germline loops: CDR1 SGHTA, CDR2 FQGTGA.

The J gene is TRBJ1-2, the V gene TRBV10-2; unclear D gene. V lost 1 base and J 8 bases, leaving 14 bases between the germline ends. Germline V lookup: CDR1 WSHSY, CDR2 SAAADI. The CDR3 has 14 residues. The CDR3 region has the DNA TGCGCCAGCAGTGAGTGGAAAGTCCCACAGGGCTACACCTTC. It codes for CASSEWKVPQGYTF.

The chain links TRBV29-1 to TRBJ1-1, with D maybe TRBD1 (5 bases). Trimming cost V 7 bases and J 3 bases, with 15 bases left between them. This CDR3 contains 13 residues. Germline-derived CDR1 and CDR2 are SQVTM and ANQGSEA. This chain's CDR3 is CSAAGREDTEAFF. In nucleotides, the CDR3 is TGCAGCGCCGCAGGGCGTGAGGACACTGAAGCTTTCTTT.